Listed below are T cell receptor beta chains from one sample, sequenced in a study of cytomegalovirus exposure and HLA in healthy donors. Some clones are missing from TCRdb's copy, which holds only in-frame ones; the method was immunoSEQ multiplex PCR. The data contain under 95,000 clones, about 80% of them singletons. The sequencing input was PBMCs. Source of these receptors: a man aged 25-45 years in good health and CMV-seropositive. Each CDR3 is given with its conserved first and last residue. The order of the fields is J gene, clone size, V gene, D gene, CDR3 protein, CDR3 DNA. A D gene is named only where the DNA matches it firmly. Clone size is shown for a subset of rows, as once, few, many or a class of expanded clone.

j_call: TRBJ2-5
clone_size: few
v_call: TRBV9
d_call: TRBD2
cdr3_aa: CASSGGTLLAGQETQYF
cdr3_nt: TGTGCCAGCAGCGGAGGCACGTTACTAGCGGGGCAAGAGACCCAGTACTTC

j_call: TRBJ2-7
clone_size: once
v_call: TRBV30
d_call: .
cdr3_aa: CAWSVGGGREQYF
cdr3_nt: TGTGCCTGGAGTGTTGGAGGGGGCCGGGAGCAGTACTTC

j_call: TRBJ2-5
clone_size: .
v_call: TRBV20-1
d_call: .
cdr3_aa: CSGQIQETQYF
cdr3_nt: TGCAGTGGACAGATCCAAGAGACCCAGTACTTC

j_call: TRBJ1-1
clone_size: .
v_call: TRBV7-9
d_call: .
cdr3_aa: CASSLRGQANTEAFF
cdr3_nt: TGTGCCAGCAGCTTAAGAGGCCAAGCGAACACTGAAGCTTTCTTT

j_call: TRBJ2-4
clone_size: .
v_call: TRBV7-2
d_call: TRBD2
cdr3_aa: CASSPRGAIAKNIQYF
cdr3_nt: TGTGCCAGCAGCCCGCGGGGGGCCATAGCCAAAAACATTCAGTACTTC

j_call: TRBJ1-4
clone_size: few
v_call: TRBV4-1
d_call: TRBD1
cdr3_aa: CASSLQQGASGEKLFF
cdr3_nt: TGCGCCAGCAGCCTTCAACAGGGGGCGAGTGGTGAAAAACTGTTTTTT

j_call: TRBJ1-5
clone_size: few
v_call: TRBV28
d_call: .
cdr3_aa: CASSFPRDNNQPQHF
cdr3_nt: TGTGCCAGCAGTTTTCCCCGGGACAACAATCAGCCCCAGCATTTT

j_call: TRBJ2-7
clone_size: .
v_call: TRBV25-1
d_call: .
cdr3_aa: CASPKGGDGQYF
cdr3_nt: TGTGCCAGCCCCAAAGGGGGAGACGGGCAGTACTTC

j_call: TRBJ2-3
clone_size: .
v_call: TRBV4-1
d_call: .
cdr3_aa: CASSQDNDPEDTDTQYF
cdr3_nt: TGCGCCAGCAGCCAAGATAACGACCCCGAGGATACAGATACGCAGTATTTT

j_call: TRBJ2-3
clone_size: .
v_call: TRBV2
d_call: TRBD2
cdr3_aa: CASIRLAGADTQYF
cdr3_nt: TGTGCCAGCATCCGACTAGCGGGAGCGGATACGCAGTATTTT

j_call: TRBJ2-7
clone_size: .
v_call: TRBV19
d_call: TRBD2
cdr3_aa: CASSNGGRLTYEQYF
cdr3_nt: TGTGCCAGTAGTAACGGGGGGAGACTAACCTACGAGCAGTACTTC

j_call: TRBJ2-7
clone_size: .
v_call: TRBV9
d_call: TRBD2
cdr3_aa: CASSPRTSGSYEQYF
cdr3_nt: TGTGCCAGCAGCCCGCGGACTAGCGGTTCCTACGAGCAGTACTTC

j_call: TRBJ2-1
clone_size: once
v_call: TRBV2
d_call: TRBD2
cdr3_aa: CASSDSGSSYNEQFF
cdr3_nt: TGTGCCAGCAGTGATAGCGGGAGCTCCTACAATGAGCAGTTCTTC

j_call: TRBJ1-3
clone_size: .
v_call: TRBV6-6
d_call: .
cdr3_aa: CASSQDFSGNTIYF
cdr3_nt: TGTGCCAGCTCACAGGATTTCTCTGGAAACACCATATATTTT

j_call: TRBJ2-3
clone_size: .
v_call: TRBV5-1
d_call: TRBD1
cdr3_aa: CASIPGTGFRTDTQYF
cdr3_nt: TGCGCCAGCATCCCCGGGACAGGTTTTAGGACAGATACGCAGTATTTT

j_call: TRBJ2-7
clone_size: .
v_call: TRBV14
d_call: .
cdr3_aa: CASSAQVAKGSSSYEQYF
cdr3_nt: TGTGCCAGCAGCGCTCAGGTGGCCAAAGGCTCGAGCTCCTACGAGCAGTACTTC

j_call: TRBJ2-1
clone_size: .
v_call: TRBV27
d_call: .
cdr3_aa: CASSLPGQSSYNEQFF
cdr3_nt: TGTGCCAGCAGTCTTCCGGGACAAAGCTCCTACAATGAGCAGTTCTTC

j_call: TRBJ2-1
clone_size: .
v_call: TRBV7-2
d_call: TRBD2
cdr3_aa: CASRRGTSANNEQFF
cdr3_nt: TGTGCCAGCAGGCGAGGGACTAGCGCTAACAATGAGCAGTTCTTC

j_call: TRBJ1-3
clone_size: .
v_call: TRBV7-2
d_call: TRBD1
cdr3_aa: CASSTNPVGQGFGNTIYF
cdr3_nt: TGTGCCAGCAGCACGAACCCCGTGGGACAGGGGTTTGGAAACACCATATATTTT

j_call: TRBJ1-1
clone_size: .
v_call: TRBV4-1
d_call: .
cdr3_aa: CASSLGGRMTEAFF
cdr3_nt: TGCGCCAGCAGTCTTGGGGGGAGGATGACTGAAGCTTTCTTT

j_call: TRBJ1-3
clone_size: .
v_call: TRBV29-1
d_call: .
cdr3_aa: CSVVWSSGNTIYF
cdr3_nt: TGCAGCGTTGTGTGGAGTTCTGGAAACACCATATATTTT

j_call: TRBJ1-1
clone_size: .
v_call: TRBV4-1
d_call: .
cdr3_aa: CASSQTDPFRGTAEAFF
cdr3_nt: TGCGCCAGCAGCCAAACCGACCCGTTTAGGGGGACCGCTGAAGCTTTCTTT

j_call: TRBJ2-2
clone_size: once
v_call: TRBV5-1
d_call: .
cdr3_aa: CASSFTEYSGELFF
cdr3_nt: TGCGCCAGCAGCTTTACGGAGTACTCCGGGGAGCTGTTTTTT

j_call: TRBJ1-3
clone_size: .
v_call: TRBV7-9
d_call: .
cdr3_aa: CASSSGENTIYF
cdr3_nt: TGTGCCAGCAGCTCTGGAGAAAACACCATATATTTT

j_call: TRBJ1-1
clone_size: .
v_call: TRBV11-2
d_call: .
cdr3_aa: CASSRDRNTEAFF
cdr3_nt: TGTGCCAGCAGCCGAGACAGGAACACTGAAGCTTTCTTT

j_call: TRBJ2-1
clone_size: .
v_call: TRBV4-2
d_call: TRBD2
cdr3_aa: CASSLVTSGVYNEQFF
cdr3_nt: TGTGCCAGCAGCCTCGTGACTAGCGGGGTCTACAATGAGCAGTTCTTC

j_call: TRBJ2-6
clone_size: .
v_call: TRBV7-3
d_call: .
cdr3_aa: CASSFVTGGANVLTF
cdr3_nt: TGTGCCAGCAGCTTCGTCACAGGCGGGGCCAACGTCCTGACTTTC

j_call: TRBJ1-5
clone_size: .
v_call: TRBV19
d_call: .
cdr3_aa: CASRGGPHIYQPQHF
cdr3_nt: TGTGCCAGTAGGGGGGGGCCCCACATTTATCAGCCCCAGCATTTT

j_call: TRBJ2-2
clone_size: .
v_call: TRBV7-6
d_call: .
cdr3_aa: CASSLGAQGDYTGELFF
cdr3_nt: TGTGCCAGCAGCCTCGGCGCCCAGGGGGACTACACCGGGGAGCTGTTTTTT